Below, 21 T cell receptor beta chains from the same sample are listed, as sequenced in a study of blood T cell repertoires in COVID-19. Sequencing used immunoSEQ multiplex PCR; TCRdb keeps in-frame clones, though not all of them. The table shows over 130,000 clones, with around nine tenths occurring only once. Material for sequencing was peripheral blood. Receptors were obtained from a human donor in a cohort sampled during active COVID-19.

The CDR3 is CASSHTGNYGYTF. The CDR3 DNA is TGTGCCAGCAGTCACACGGGAAACTATGGCTACACCTTC. The chain links TRBV6-2 or TRBV6-3 to TRBJ1-2; no clear D gene. The CDR3 covers 13 residues. Germline lookup yields CDR1 MNHEY and CDR2 SVGEGT. Trimming took off 5 bases at V and 2 bases at J, with 9 bases between the two ends.

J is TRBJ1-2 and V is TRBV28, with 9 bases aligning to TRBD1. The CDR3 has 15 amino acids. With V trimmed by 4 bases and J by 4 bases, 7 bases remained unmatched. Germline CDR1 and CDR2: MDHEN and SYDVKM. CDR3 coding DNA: TGTGCCAGCAGTTCTAGTTCGACAGGGGGCTATGGCTACACCTTC. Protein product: CASSSSSTGGYGYTF.

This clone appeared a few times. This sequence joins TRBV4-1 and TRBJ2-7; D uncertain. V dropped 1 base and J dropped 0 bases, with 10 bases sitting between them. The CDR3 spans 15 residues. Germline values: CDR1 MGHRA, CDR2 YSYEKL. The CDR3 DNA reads TGCGCCAGCAGCCAAGGATGGTACAACTCCTACGAGCAGTACTTC. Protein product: CASSQGWYNSYEQYF.

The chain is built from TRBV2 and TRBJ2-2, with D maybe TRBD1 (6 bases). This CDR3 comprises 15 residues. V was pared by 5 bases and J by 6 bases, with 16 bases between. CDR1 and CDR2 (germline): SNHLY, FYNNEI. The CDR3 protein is CASSQRGTTAGELFF. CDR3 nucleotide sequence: TGTGCCAGCAGTCAGAGGGGGACCACCGCCGGGGAGCTGTTTTTT.

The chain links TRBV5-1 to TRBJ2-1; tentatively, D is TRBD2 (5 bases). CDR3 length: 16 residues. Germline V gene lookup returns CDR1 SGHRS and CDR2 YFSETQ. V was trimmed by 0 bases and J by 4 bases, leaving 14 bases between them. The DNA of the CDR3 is TGCGCCAGCAGCTTGGGCCCCCGAGGGATTTACAATGAGCAGTTCTTC. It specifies CASSLGPRGIYNEQFF. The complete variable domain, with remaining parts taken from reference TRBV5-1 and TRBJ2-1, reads KAGVTQTPRYLIKTRGQQVTLSCSPISGHRSVSWYQQTPGQGLQFLFEYFSETQRNKGNFPGRFSGRQFSNSRSEMNVSTLELGDSALYLCASSLGPRGIYNEQFFGPGTRLTVL.

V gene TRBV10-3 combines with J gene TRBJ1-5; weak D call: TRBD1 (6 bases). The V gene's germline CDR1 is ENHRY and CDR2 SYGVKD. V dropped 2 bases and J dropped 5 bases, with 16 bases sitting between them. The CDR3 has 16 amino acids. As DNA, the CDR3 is TGTGCCATCAGTGAGCGCGCAGGGGTTACGGATCAGCCCCAGCATTTT. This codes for CAISERAGVTDQPQHF.

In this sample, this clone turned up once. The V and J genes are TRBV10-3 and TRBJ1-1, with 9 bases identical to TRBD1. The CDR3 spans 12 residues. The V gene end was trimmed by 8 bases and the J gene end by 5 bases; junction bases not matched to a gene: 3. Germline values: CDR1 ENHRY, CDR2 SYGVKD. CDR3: CAIRDRVTEAFF. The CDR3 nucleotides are TGTGCCATCCGGGACAGGGTTACTGAAGCTTTCTTT.

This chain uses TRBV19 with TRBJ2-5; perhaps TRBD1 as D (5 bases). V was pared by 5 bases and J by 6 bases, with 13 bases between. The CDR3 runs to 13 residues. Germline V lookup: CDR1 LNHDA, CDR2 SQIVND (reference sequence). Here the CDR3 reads CASSPAGPQTQYF. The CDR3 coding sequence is TGTGCCAGTAGTCCGGCAGGGCCGCAGACCCAGTACTTC.

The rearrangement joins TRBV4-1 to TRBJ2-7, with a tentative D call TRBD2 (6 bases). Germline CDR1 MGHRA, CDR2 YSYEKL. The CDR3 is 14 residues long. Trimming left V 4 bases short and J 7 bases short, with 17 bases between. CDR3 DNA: TGCGCCAGCAGCCCGGGGACTGGTCTGTGGGAGCAGTACTTC. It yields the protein CASSPGTGLWEQYF.

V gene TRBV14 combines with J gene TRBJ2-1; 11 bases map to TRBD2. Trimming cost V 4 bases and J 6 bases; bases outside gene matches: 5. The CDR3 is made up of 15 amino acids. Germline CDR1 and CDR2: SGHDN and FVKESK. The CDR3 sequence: CASSLSGGALNEQFF. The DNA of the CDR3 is TGTGCCAGCAGCCTTAGCGGGGGGGCCCTCAATGAGCAGTTCTTC.

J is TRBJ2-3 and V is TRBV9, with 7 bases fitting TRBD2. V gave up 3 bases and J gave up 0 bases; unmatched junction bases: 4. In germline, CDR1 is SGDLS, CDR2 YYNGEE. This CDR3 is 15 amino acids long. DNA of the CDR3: TGTGCCAGCAGCGAGGGAGGGCTTAGCACAGATACGCAGTATTTT. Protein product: CASSEGGLSTDTQYF.

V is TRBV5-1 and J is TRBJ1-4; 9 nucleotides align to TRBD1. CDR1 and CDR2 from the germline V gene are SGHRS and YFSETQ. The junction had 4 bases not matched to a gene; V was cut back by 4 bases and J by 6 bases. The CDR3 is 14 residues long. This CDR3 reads CASSIGQGYEKLFF. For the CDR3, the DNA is TGCGCCAGCAGCATAGGACAGGGGTATGAAAAACTGTTTTTT. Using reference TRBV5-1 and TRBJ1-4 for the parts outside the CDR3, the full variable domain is KAGVTQTPRYLIKTRGQQVTLSCSPISGHRSVSWYQQTPGQGLQFLFEYFSETQRNKGNFPGRFSGRQFSNSRSEMNVSTLELGDSALYLCASSIGQGYEKLFFGSGTQLSVL.

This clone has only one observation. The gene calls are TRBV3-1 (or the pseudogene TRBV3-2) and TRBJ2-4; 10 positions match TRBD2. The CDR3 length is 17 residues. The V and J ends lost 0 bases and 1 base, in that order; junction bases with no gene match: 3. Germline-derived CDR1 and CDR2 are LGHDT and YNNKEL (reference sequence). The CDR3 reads CASSQETSGEAKNIQYF. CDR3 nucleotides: TGTGCCAGCAGCCAAGAAACTAGCGGGGAGGCCAAAAACATTCAGTACTTC.

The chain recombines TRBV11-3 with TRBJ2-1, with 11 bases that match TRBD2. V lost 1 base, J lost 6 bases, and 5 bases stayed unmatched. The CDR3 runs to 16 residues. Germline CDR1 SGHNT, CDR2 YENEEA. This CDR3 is CASSLAGTSGTNEQFF. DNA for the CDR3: TGTGCCAGCAGCTTAGCAGGGACTAGCGGCACCAATGAGCAGTTCTTC.

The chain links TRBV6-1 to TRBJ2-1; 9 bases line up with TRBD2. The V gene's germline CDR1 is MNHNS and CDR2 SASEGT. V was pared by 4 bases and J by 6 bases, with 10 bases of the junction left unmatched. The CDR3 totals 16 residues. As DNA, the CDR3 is TGTGCCAGCAGTGCGACTCTGGCGGGAGGGCCCAATGAGCAGTTCTTC. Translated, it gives CASSATLAGGPNEQFF.

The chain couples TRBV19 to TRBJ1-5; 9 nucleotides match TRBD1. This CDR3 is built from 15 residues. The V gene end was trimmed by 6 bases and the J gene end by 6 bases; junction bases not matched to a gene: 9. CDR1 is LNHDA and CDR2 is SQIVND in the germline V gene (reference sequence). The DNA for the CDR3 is TGTGCCAGTAGCGTTACAGGGGGCGGCGGTCAGCCCCAGCATTTT. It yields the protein CASSVTGGGGQPQHF.

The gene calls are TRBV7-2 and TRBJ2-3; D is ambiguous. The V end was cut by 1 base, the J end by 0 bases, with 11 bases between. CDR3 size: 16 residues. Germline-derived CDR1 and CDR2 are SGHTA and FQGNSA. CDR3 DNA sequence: TGTGCCAGCAGCTTAGGGGCCAGGCGAAGCACAGATACGCAGTATTTT. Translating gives CASSLGARRSTDTQYF.

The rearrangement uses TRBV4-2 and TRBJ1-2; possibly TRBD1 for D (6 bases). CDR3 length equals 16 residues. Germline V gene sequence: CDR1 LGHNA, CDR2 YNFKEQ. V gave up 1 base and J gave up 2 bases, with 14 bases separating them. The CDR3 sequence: CASSQVETGPNYGYTF. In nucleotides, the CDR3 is TGTGCCAGCAGCCAAGTCGAGACAGGCCCCAACTATGGCTACACCTTC.

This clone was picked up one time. The chain's CDR3 is CASSLLGIPEETQYF. The CDR3 DNA reads as TGCGCCAGCAGCTTACTCGGGATCCCGGAAGAGACCCAGTACTTC. This chain links TRBV5-1 with TRBJ2-5; D might be TRBD2 (5 bases). The germline CDR1 and CDR2 sequences are SGHRS and YFSETQ. With 2 bases removed from V and 3 bases from J, the gap between germline ends came to 14 bases. The length of the CDR3 is 15 residues.

CDR3 DNA: TGTGCCAGCAGTTTAACCAGGGGCGGCACTGAAGCTTTCTTT. This sequence encodes CASSLTRGGTEAFF. V and J are TRBV28 and TRBJ1-1, with a tentative D call TRBD1 (6 bases). Germline CDR1 and CDR2: MDHEN and SYDVKM. The ends were cut back, 2 bases at V and 4 bases at J, with 11 bases in the middle. CDR3 size: 14 residues.

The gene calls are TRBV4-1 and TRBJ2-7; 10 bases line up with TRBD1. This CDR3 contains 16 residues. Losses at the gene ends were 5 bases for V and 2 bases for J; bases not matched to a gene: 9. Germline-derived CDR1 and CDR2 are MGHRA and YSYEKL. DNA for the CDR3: TGCGCCAGCAGCTCCGGGGGGGGACAGGGGCCCTACGAGCAGTACTTC. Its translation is CASSSGGGQGPYEQYF.